This is a list of T cell receptor beta chains from one sample in a study of pediatric ulcerative colitis. The method was immunoSEQ multiplex PCR; TCRdb's version includes in-frame clones alone and lacks a portion of them. The sample has 44,000 or so clones, around 81% seen once. Sequencing was done on a sample of gut tissue. The receptors here all came from a girl aged 10-17 years with moderate ulcerative colitis. The CDR3 runs from the conserved cysteine through the conserved F or W.

v_gene	j_gene	CDR3aa
TRBV7-9	TRBJ2-1	CASSFYVWLAQDNEQFF
TRBV19	TRBJ2-7	CASSIAVPGGARYEQYF
TRBV27	TRBJ2-1	CASSTNREGEQFF
TRBV12-5	TRBJ2-1	CASGLRGQGKLAGYNEQFF
TRBV13	TRBJ2-1	CASSLWDWMYNEQFF
TRBV5-1	TRBJ1-4	CASSPLDGASAANEKLFF
TRBV4-2	TRBJ2-5	CASSQELAGIRGETQYF
TRBV5-8	TRBJ2-1	CASSLRQSYNEQFF
TRBV27	TRBJ2-3	CASGLLSTDTQYF
TRBV27	TRBJ2-2	CASSRTENTGELFF
TRBV10-2	TRBJ1-2	CASSESDRVGGYTF
TRBV30	TRBJ2-3	CAWRSTDTQYF
TRBV5-8	TRBJ1-2	CASSLDGRSPGGYTF
TRBV13	TRBJ2-7	CASSLAGGAGEQYF
TRBV7-2	TRBJ1-5	CASSSLGGINQPQHF
TRBV5-1	TRBJ2-1	CASSGRPGHLVDEQFF
TRBV7-9	TRBJ1-1	CASSLDRNTEAFF
TRBV25-1	TRBJ2-3	CASSAAYGGDTQYF
TRBV28	TRBJ2-4	CASSPVSLAKNIQYF
TRBV5-1	TRBJ2-7	CASSPGTYTYEQYF
TRBV27	TRBJ2-1	CATKGRVIQSDSYNEQFF
TRBV11-3	TRBJ2-1	CARRSGSHNEQFF
TRBV10-3	TRBJ2-7	CAISGTVDYEQYF
TRBV6-1	TRBJ1-2	CASTPTGIYGYTF
TRBV6-1	TRBJ2-1	CASSVSTGGASEQFF
TRBV28	TRBJ1-5	CASSFGGKHQPQHF
TRBV30	TRBJ1-1	CAWNRVAEAFF
TRBV27	TRBJ2-7	CASSFPGLNEQYF
TRBV2	TRBJ2-3	CASSGTRDTQYF
TRBV5-4	TRBJ1-2	CASSLVGGRGYGYTF
TRBV10-3	TRBJ2-7	CAISGGSYEQYF
TRBV7-9	TRBJ2-1	CASRHPVPIKDEQFF
TRBV5-6	TRBJ2-7	CASSLGMTGTNWEQYF
TRBV14	TRBJ1-1	CASSPPGPGAFF
TRBV7-2	TRBJ1-5	CASSSSRSQPQHF
TRBV6-5	TRBJ1-5	CASSYSHRDQPQHF
TRBV2	TRBJ2-3	CARNRGGMNTQYF
TRBV12-5	TRBJ2-3	CASGLERGDTQYF
TRBV5-4	TRBJ2-1	CASSSGLAGGSYNEQFF
TRBV7-9	TRBJ2-3	CASSPGFGQYF
TRBV19	TRBJ1-4	CASREYRATNEKLFF
TRBV2	TRBJ2-7	CASSRWSQATYEQYF
TRBV11-3	TRBJ2-3	CASSRAGRDREADTQYF
TRBV2	TRBJ1-2	CASSPFGKGGSYGYTF
TRBV6-6	TRBJ1-2	CASSTRTAPGGYTF
TRBV18	TRBJ1-2	CASSSSGVAGYTF
TRBV6-6	TRBJ1-2	CASSYPVEQGRGYTF
TRBV11-2	TRBJ2-3	CASSLGVRISPADTQYF
TRBV19	TRBJ2-7	CASSIPGGPYEQYF